This T cell receptor beta chain was profiled in a study of vaccination effects on CD4 cells after COVID-19 (dated by TCRdb to between 2021 and 2024). Regarding the study in general: Two doses of either the BNT162b2 or the mRNA-1273 mRNA SARS-CoV-2 vaccine were administered to participants. SARS-CoV-2 spike-specific CD4+ TCR repertoires from before and after mRNA vaccination were compared in COVID-19 convalescent patients and in infection-naive vaccine recipients. Altogether, over 9 COVID-19 convalescent patients and a few SARS-CoV-2-naive healthy vaccine recipients made up the full study. In the study, cultures from other donors were sequenced using the Oncomine TCR Beta short-read assay on an Illumina iSeq 100.

V was cut back by 3 bases and J by 5 bases, leaving a gap of 11 bases between them. As encoded in the germline V gene, CDR1 is KGHSH while CDR2 is LQKENI. The CDR3 covers 13 residues, taking in both the cysteine and the valine. The entry retains the CDR3 DNA only, 39 bases that are in frame from base 1. The table lists this clone with a few counts. It has no known antigen specificity. No much larger clone exists at a distance of one base, and base qualities are not known. The method was the immunoSEQ multiplex PCR assay. DNA from the CD4+ T cells that had been cultured and isolated underwent TCR beta CDR3 sequencing. In the source study's methods: Non-productive TCR sequences were removed, reads were trimmed to the CDR3 region, and CDR3s of at least 7 amino acids were retained. The MANAFEST web app was used to identify antigen-specific clonotypes by comparing expansion in peptide wells with expansion in reference cultures. To be called positive, a clone needed expansion at FDR<0.05 compared with the reference and with all other wells, an odds ratio greater than 5, and a frequency greater than 0.1% in two replicate wells. A clonotype was defined as cross-reactive if the clonotype was significantly expanded both in SARS-CoV-2 spike wells and in at least one common cold coronavirus spike condition. Levenshtein distance calculated with the stringdist R package was used to assess CDR3 similarity, and unrooted trees were constructed with ape in R 3.6.1. Sourced from immuneACCESS, this table was stored by TCRdb with only in-frame sequences that have V and J called. A share of the clones is absent; for the studies checked, an unresolved V gene accounts for under half, and the remainder has no known explanation. That table is the source of V, J and clone size, and D and trimming were worked out from the DNA. The sample has about 73,000 clones on record, 60% to 85% of them singletons. The ten largest clones take up about 10% of the sample.

In the ViraFEST assay, PBMC were stimulated with viral peptide pools, and antigen-specific CD4+ T cell clonotypes were then identified by expansion using TCR sequencing. After less than eleven days of culture, CD4+ T cells were isolated with the EasySep CD4+ T cell isolation kit. Healthy vaccine recipients had no prior SARS-CoV-2 infection, confirmed by negative nucleocapsid antibodies before and after vaccination. Roughly 2.1 million PBMC per well were cultured in IMDM with roughly 5% human AB serum, 10 IU/ml IL-2 and gentamicin, plus 10 ug/ml peptides. On days 3 and 7, half of the culture medium was replaced with fresh IL-2-containing medium. Each peptide stimulation condition was cultured in triplicate wells unless otherwise noted. PBMC were separated from whole blood using Ficoll-Paque Plus gradient centrifugation and were then either cryopreserved at -140C or used fresh. The spike proteins of SARS-CoV-2 and of the common cold coronaviruses HCoV-NL63, HCoV-OC43 and HCoV-229E were spanned by overlapping peptide pools. The QIAamp micro DNA kit was used to extract genomic DNA from the cultured CD4+ T cells.

What the study reported, not specific to this receptor: In healthy vaccine recipients, vaccine-induced clones were almost all SARS-CoV-2 mono-reactive, with only 1 of 255 being cross-reactive with common cold coronaviruses. The study was limited by a small number of convalescent patients, and early post-infection timepoints were lacking. Marked clonal contraction was observed in both infection-induced and vaccine-induced clones at late post-vaccination timepoints, consistent with waning T cell responses.

The V gene is TRBV18 and the J gene is TRBJ2-7, with TRBD1 as a weak D call on 6 bases. The receptor's source is a human donor who received a COVID-19 vaccine. This specimen consisted of CD4+ T cells from PBMCs cultured with SARS-CoV-2 spike peptides, obtained before COVID-19 vaccination. The cell subset or site tag for this specimen amounts to: SARS-CoV-2 spike overlapping peptide pool stimulation. The DNA sequence is TGTGCCAGCTCACCCAGGGGATCCAACGAGCAGTACGTC. Translation gives CASSPRGSNEQYV.